The source of this TCR beta chain is a study of long-term antiretroviral therapy in people with HIV. Whole-study results and caveats: Unavailable data included ART adherence, viral resistance and therapy changes (switches in treatment). Once patients were on ART, diversity went higher but still fell short of transplant donor controls.

There was at least one pre-ART PBMC sample for each donor, plus at least two post-ART PBMC samples. Each specimen consisted of roughly 0.9-10 million cryopreserved PBMC prior to extraction of DNA. The authors ran the immunoSEQ assay, v3.0, at survey level. Profiling relied on immunoSEQ multiplex PCR, and the TCRdb table lists in-frame clones only, not all of them. In the table there are about 36,000 clones, over 75% of which are singletons. In the case of this clone: As yet, its antigen is unknown.

After removal of 4 bases from V and 1 base from J, the junction contained 5 bases not matched to a gene. Per the germline V gene, CDR1 is MNHEY and CDR2 is SVGAGI. The CDR3 contains 16 residues. V is TRBV6-5 and J is TRBJ2-2; TRBD1 matches 8 bases. Sequences were derived from unsorted PBMCs, sampled 0.6 years after starting antiretroviral therapy. The sequence was obtained from a man between 18 and 29 years old with HIV. For the CDR3, the DNA is TGTGCCAGCAGTTTCTCCGGGACAGGGAACACCGGGGAGCTGTTTTTT. Translated, it gives CASSFSGTGNTGELFF.